A single sample is the source of the 24 T cell receptor beta chains below, sequenced in a study of blood T cell repertoires in COVID-19. Clones were sequenced by immunoSEQ multiplex PCR, and TCRdb holds only the in-frame ones, with some missing. Of 59,000 or so clones in the sample, 75% to 85% were seen once. Sample: peripheral blood. The receptors were sampled from a human donor in a cohort sampled during active COVID-19.

In DNA, the CDR3 is TGTGCCAGCTCTCTGGAAGGGGTCACCTCCTACAATGAGCAGTTCTTC. Translated, it gives CASSLEGVTSYNEQFF. This chain links TRBV5-6 with TRBJ2-1, with D perhaps TRBD1 (5 bases). The CDR3 consists of 16 residues. Germline assignment: CDR1 SGHDT and CDR2 YYEEEE. Trimming left V 7 bases short and J 0 bases short, with 17 bases between.

J is TRBJ2-1 and V is TRBV7-9; D is perhaps TRBD2 (5 bases). The CDR3 is made up of 13 amino acids. Germline values: CDR1 SEHNR, CDR2 FQNEAQ (reference sequence). Trimming pared 6 bases from V and 0 bases from J, leaving 6 bases between. This CDR3 reads CASSGGSYNEQFF. CDR3 DNA: TGTGCCAGCAGTGGAGGCTCCTACAATGAGCAGTTCTTC.

Comments on this clone: A much larger clone differs by one base, so this may be a read error. The V and J genes are TRBV14 and TRBJ1-5; D may be TRBD1 (6 bases). This CDR3 has 13 residues. The germline V and J ends were trimmed by 8 bases and 9 bases, with 17 bases remaining between them. Germline V gene data show CDR1 as SGHDN and CDR2 as FVKESK. As DNA, the CDR3 is TGTGCCAGCTCCGGGGGGCGGGGGATGCCCCAGCATTTT. It codes for CASSGGRGMPQHF.

This clone was recorded once. This chain joins TRBV2 and TRBJ1-6; 9 bases are a match to TRBD1. This CDR3 comprises 15 residues. Germline lookup yields CDR1 SNHLY and CDR2 FYNNEI. Losses at the gene ends were 8 bases for V and 13 bases for J; bases not matched to a gene: 15. CDR3 sequence (DNA): TGTGCCAGCGCCCCTGAACAGGGGGCGAATAGTCCCCTCCACTTT. The encoded protein is CASAPEQGANSPLHF. Using reference TRBV2 and TRBJ1-6 for the parts outside the CDR3, the full variable domain is EPEVTQTPSHQVTQMGQEVILRCVPISNHLYFYWYRQILGQKVEFLVSFYNNEISEKSEIFDDQFSVERPDGSNFTLKIRSTKLEDSAMYFCASAPEQGANSPLHFGNGTRLTVT.

Worth noting for this clone: Other nucleotide sequences in the sample specify the same CDR3. The chain couples TRBV3-1 (or the pseudogene TRBV3-2) to TRBJ1-2, with 7 bases identical to TRBD1. CDR3 length: 14 amino acids. Germline V gives CDR1 LGHDT, CDR2 YNNKEL (reference sequence). With 5 bases clipped from V and 2 bases from J, the junction kept 5 bases outside the gene matches. This CDR3 is CASSFGTANYGYTF. The DNA for the CDR3 is TGTGCCAGCAGCTTCGGGACAGCCAACTATGGCTACACCTTC.

In this sample, this clone turned up once. The CDR3: CASSLSQGSDTQYF. CDR3 nucleotide sequence: TGTGCCAGCAGTTTATCACAGGGGTCAGATACGCAGTATTTT. The rearrangement links TRBV27 to TRBJ2-3, with 7 bases lining up with TRBD1. The CDR3 is made up of 14 amino acids. J lost 4 bases, V lost 0 bases, and 1 base had no gene match. From germline, CDR1 is MNHEY and CDR2 SMNVEV (reference sequence).

This clone has a single count. The chain uses TRBV7-9 and TRBJ1-2; TRBD1 matches at 7 bases. The V and J ends lost 4 bases and 5 bases, in that order; junction bases with no gene match: 16. CDR1 and CDR2 from the germline V gene are SEHNR and FQNEAQ (reference sequence). The CDR3 sequence is 17 residues long. The CDR3 is CASSSTSTGTDFYGYTF. The CDR3 DNA reads as TGTGCCAGCAGCTCAACCTCGACAGGGACAGACTTTTATGGCTACACCTTC.

About this clone itself: Other DNA sequences within the sample encode an identical CDR3. The chain is built from TRBV19 and TRBJ2-2; 9 positions match TRBD2. The CDR3 contains 15 residues. V gave up 2 bases and J gave up 5 bases; unmatched junction bases: 3. The germline gives CDR1 LNHDA, CDR2 SQIVND (reference sequence). The DNA for the CDR3 is TGTGCCAGTAGTATATCGGGACTAGCAACCGGGGAGCTGTTTTTT. Its protein product is CASSISGLATGELFF.

Only a few counts were recorded for this clone. This rearrangement joins TRBV19 to TRBJ1-1; 7 bases align to TRBD1. The CDR3 consists of 15 residues. V gave up 3 bases and J gave up 2 bases; unmatched junction bases: 6. Germline CDR1 LNHDA, CDR2 SQIVND (reference sequence). For the CDR3, the DNA is TGTGCCAGTAGTATGCGGAGGGGGCTAAACACTGAAGCTTTCTTT. Translating it yields CASSMRRGLNTEAFF.

This clone has a handful of counts. The CDR3 sequence: CAWSVEFYEQYF. The CDR3 nucleotides are TGTGCCTGGAGTGTAGAGTTCTACGAGCAGTACTTC. This chain uses TRBV30 with TRBJ2-7; D is undetermined. The V and J ends lost 0 bases and 3 bases respectively, with 6 bases between them. This CDR3 is built from 12 residues. Germline values: CDR1 GTSNPN, CDR2 SVGIG (reference sequence).

The sample holds one count of this clone. This chain uses TRBV7-2 with TRBJ2-4; 9 bases are a match to TRBD2. V was pared by 7 bases and J by 0 bases, with 10 bases of the junction left unmatched. The CDR3 is made up of 17 amino acids. Germline V CDR1 and CDR2: SGHTA, FQGNSA. This CDR3 is CASTQAERGVAKNIQYF. Here the CDR3 DNA reads TGTGCCAGCACCCAGGCGGAGCGGGGGGTAGCCAAAAACATTCAGTACTTC.

This clone was seen once. This CDR3 reads CATKGDRGAGNQPQHF. The CDR3 coding sequence is TGTGCCACCAAAGGCGACAGGGGAGCGGGCAATCAGCCCCAGCATTTT. This sequence joins TRBV10-3 and TRBJ1-5, with TRBD1 identical over 8 bases. The CDR3 runs to 16 residues. Trimming at V came to 10 bases and at J to 2 bases, leaving 13 bases not matched to a gene. Germline V gives CDR1 ENHRY, CDR2 SYGVKD.

In its sample, this clone was seen a few times. The chain has TRBV19 and TRBJ2-7, with 7 positions matching TRBD1. V dropped 8 bases and J dropped 2; count of bases not matched to a gene: 9. This CDR3 is built from 14 residues. CDR1 and CDR2 (germline): LNHDA, SQIVND (reference sequence). DNA for the CDR3: TGTGCCAGTGTGGACGACAGGGACACCTACGAGCAGTACGTC. Translated: CASVDDRDTYEQYV.

The chain is built from TRBV18 and TRBJ2-1, with 7 bases that match TRBD2. Germline V gives CDR1 KGHSH, CDR2 LQKENI. The CDR3 runs 12 residues. The junction had 2 bases not matched to a gene; V was cut back by 4 bases and J by 8 bases. The chain's CDR3 is CASSLGGYEQFF. The CDR3 nucleotides are TGTGCCAGCTCACTGGGAGGGTATGAGCAGTTCTTC. The variable domain in full, with the rest retrieved from reference TRBV18 and TRBJ2-1, is NAGVMQNPRHLVRRRGQEARLRCSPMKGHSHVYWYRQLPEEGLKFMVYLQKENIIDESGMPKERFSAEFPKEGPSILRIQQVVRGDSAAYFCASSLGGYEQFFGPGTRLTVL.

V is TRBV29-1 and J is TRBJ2-3; 12 bases are shared with TRBD2. Germline values: CDR1 SQVTM, CDR2 ANQGSEA. V shed 7 bases, J shed 0 bases, and the junction held 5 bases outside the gene matches. The CDR3 length is 15 residues. The CDR3 DNA reads TGCAGCGCCCTCGGACTAGCGGGGAGCACAGATACGCAGTATTTT. It is translated as CSALGLAGSTDTQYF.

This clone was observed a single time. The V gene is TRBV6-1, the J gene TRBJ2-1, with 16 positions matching TRBD2. Germline-derived CDR1 and CDR2 are MNHNS and SASEGT. V shed 8 bases and J 6 bases; nucleotides not matched to a gene: 1. CDR3 length equals 14 residues. The CDR3 loop reads CASGTSGGGNEQFF. The CDR3, as DNA: TGTGCCAGCGGGACTAGCGGGGGGGGCAATGAGCAGTTCTTC.

CDR3 sequence: CASRPGLSGGELFF. DNA for the CDR3: TGTGCCAGCAGACCGGGACTTAGCGGCGGGGAGCTGTTTTTT. The V call is TRBV7-8, the J call TRBJ2-2, with a tentative D call TRBD2 (6 bases). Germline loops: CDR1 SGHVS, CDR2 FQNEAQ. V dropped 6 bases and J dropped 7 bases, with 15 bases sitting between them. This CDR3 is 14 amino acids long.

The CDR3 nucleotides read TGCGCCAGCAGCCCCGGGACAGGGTCCTACAATGAGCAGTTCTTC. Translating it yields CASSPGTGSYNEQFF. The chain employs TRBV5-1 and TRBJ2-1; TRBD1 agrees at 9 bases. This CDR3 contains 15 residues. V shed 4 bases, J shed 1 base, and the junction held 3 bases outside the gene matches. Germline CDR1 reads SGHRS; CDR2 reads YFSETQ.

This clone was seen just once. This sequence joins TRBV5-1 and TRBJ2-3; the match to TRBD2 covers 12 bases. The CDR3 totals 18 residues. The germline gives CDR1 SGHRS, CDR2 YFSETQ. Trimming removed 4 bases from V and 2 bases from J; junction bases left unmatched: 11. CDR3 sequence reads: CASSALVSSGGATDTQYF. The CDR3 region has the DNA TGCGCCAGCAGCGCGCTAGTTTCTAGCGGGGGGGCCACAGATACGCAGTATTTT. Filled out from reference TRBV5-1 and TRBJ2-3, the complete variable domain reads KAGVTQTPRYLIKTRGQQVTLSCSPISGHRSVSWYQQTPGQGLQFLFEYFSETQRNKGNFPGRFSGRQFSNSRSEMNVSTLELGDSALYLCASSALVSSGGATDTQYFGPGTRLTVL.

The chain couples TRBV7-8 to TRBJ2-7; no definite D call. The V and J ends lost 5 bases and 3 bases respectively, with 11 bases between them. Germline V gene lookup returns CDR1 SGHVS and CDR2 FQNEAQ. The CDR3 sequence is 13 residues long. CDR3 residues: CASSPTSLYEQYF. In DNA form, the CDR3 reads TGTGCCAGCAGCCCGACTTCGCTCTACGAGCAGTACTTC.

This sequence joins TRBV5-1 and TRBJ1-4; 7 bases fit TRBD1. The CDR3 runs 14 residues. Germline CDR1 reads SGHRS; CDR2 reads YFSETQ. The V gene end was trimmed by 4 bases and the J gene end by 5 bases; junction bases not matched to a gene: 5. The CDR3, as DNA: TGCGCCAGCAGCCAGGGACAGAAGAATGAAAAACTGTTTTTT. As protein: CASSQGQKNEKLFF.

V usage is TRBV2 and J usage is TRBJ1-2; D is ambiguous. CDR1 SNHLY and CDR2 FYNNEI come from the germline V gene. The V end was cut by 11 bases, the J end by 0 bases, with 7 bases between. The CDR3 runs 11 residues. The CDR3, as DNA: TGTGCCGTAACAGCTAACTATGGCTACACCTTC. It is translated as CAVTANYGYTF. The full variable domain, with the rest looked up from reference TRBV2 and TRBJ1-2, is EPEVTQTPSHQVTQMGQEVILRCVPISNHLYFYWYRQILGQKVEFLVSFYNNEISEKSEIFDDQFSVERPDGSNFTLKIRSTKLEDSAMYFCAVTANYGYTFGSGTRLTVV.

V and J are TRBV9 and TRBJ2-1; 9 positions match TRBD2. V gave up 0 bases and J gave up 11 bases; unmatched junction bases: 6. Germline CDR1 SGDLS, CDR2 YYNGEE. The CDR3 length is 14 residues. For the CDR3, the DNA is TGTGCCAGCAGCGTAGGGGGAGCGGGGGGAAAGCAGTTCTTC. Amino acids: CASSVGGAGGKQFF.

The chain carries TRBV5-1 and TRBJ2-5; 8 nucleotides agree with TRBD1. CDR1 and CDR2 from the germline V gene are SGHRS and YFSETQ. This CDR3 is 17 amino acids long. J gave up 7 bases and V 3 bases, and 17 bases lay outside the gene matches. The CDR3 DNA sequence: TGCGCCAGCAGCTGGAAGCCGGCGGGGACAGGTATGGCGACCCAGTACTTC. Amino acid sequence: CASSWKPAGTGMATQYF.